The clone carrying this T cell receptor (beta chain) was observed a handful of times. The assay was immunoSEQ multiplex PCR, and TCRdb's table has in-frame clones only and misses some. Of 58,000 or so clones in the sample, about 90% were seen once. The germline V gene has CDR1 LNHDA and CDR2 SQIVND (reference sequence). The ends lost 3 bases at V and 7 bases at J; junction bases unmatched: 6. There are 15 residues in the CDR3. This specimen belongs to a study of T cell changes during pregnancy in multiple sclerosis. Sequenced material: peripheral blood, taken in the first trimester of pregnancy. This TCR came from a female donor with multiple sclerosis, enrolled in a pregnancy study. The chain combines TRBV19 with TRBJ1-4; TRBD1 matches at 9 bases. DNA of the CDR3: TGTGCCAGTAGTATTGAGGGGACAGGGATTGAAAAACTGTTTTTT. Its translation is CASSIEGTGIEKLFF.